Each of the 19 T cell receptor beta chains below was sequenced from the same sample in a study of T cells after yellow fever vaccination. A single record per CDR3 protein comes from TCRdb applying MiXCR to the 5' RACE reads. The data contain 200,000 or so distinct CDR3 sequences, around 6.7% of them singletons. Sequenced material: CD4+ T cells sorted from PBMCs, taken on the day of the yellow fever booster vaccination. The receptors shown here come from a man aged 25 to 40 who received the YFV17D yellow fever vaccine.

This clonotype was detected many times. V usage is TRBV29-1 and J usage is TRBJ2-4; the D gene is possibly TRBD2 (5 bases). Trimming left V 4 bases short and J 5 bases short, with 9 bases between. Germline loops: CDR1 SQVTM, CDR2 ANQGSEA. The CDR3 extends over 12 amino acids. The CDR3 DNA reads TGCAGCGTTGCCCTAGCACAAAACATTCAGTACTTC. Its translation: CSVALAQNIQYF. Based on the CDR3 plus reference TRBV29-1 and TRBJ2-4, the full variable domain is SAVISQKPSRDICQRGTSLTIQCQVDSQVTMMFWYRQQPGQSLTLIATANQGSEATYESGFVIDKFPISRPNLTFSTLTVSNMSPEDSSIYLCSVALAQNIQYFGAGTRLSVL.

The gene calls are TRBV12-3 or TRBV12-4 and TRBJ2-1; TRBD2 agrees at 14 bases. Trimming cost V 6 bases and J 5 bases; bases outside gene matches: 6. The CDR3 has 16 residues. Written as DNA, the CDR3 is TGTGCCAGCAGGACCGGGACTAGCGGGGGAAACAATGAGCAGTTCTTC. This translates into CASRTGTSGGNNEQFF.

This chain connects TRBV5-1 to TRBJ1-1, with a possible D match to TRBD1 (6 bases). The CDR3 covers 16 residues. V lost 0 bases and J 8 bases, leaving 20 bases between the germline ends. CDR1 is SGHRS, CDR2 YFSETQ, per germline. This chain's CDR3 is CASSLEGTRPKGEAFF. CDR3 nucleotides: TGCGCCAGCAGCTTGGAAGGGACACGTCCGAAGGGGGAAGCTTTCTTT.

This clonotype has a count of ten or more. The chain has TRBV3-1 and TRBJ2-2, with 7 nucleotides matching TRBD2. The trim removed 6 bases at V and 3 bases at J, leaving 4 bases unmatched. Germline values: CDR1 LGHDT, CDR2 YNNKEL (reference sequence). This CDR3 is built from 14 residues. The CDR3 loop is CASREAGHTGELFF. CDR3 nucleotide sequence: TGTGCCAGCAGGGAAGCGGGACACACCGGGGAGCTGTTTTTT. The whole variable domain, remainder taken from reference TRBV3-1 and TRBJ2-2, is DTAVSQTPKYLVTQMGNDKSIKCEQNLGHDTMYWYKQDSKKFLKIMFSYNNKELIINETVPNRFSPKSPDKAHLNLHINSLELGDSAVYFCASREAGHTGELFFGEGSRLTVL.

This clonotype came up many times. The CDR3 protein is CAISPRGDEQYF. The CDR3 nucleotides read TGTGCCATCAGTCCCAGGGGGGACGAGCAGTACTTC. This sequence joins TRBV10-3 and TRBJ2-7; a possible D gene is TRBD1 (7 bases). Trimming pared 5 bases from V and 5 bases from J, leaving 10 bases between. The germline V gene encodes CDR1 ENHRY and CDR2 SYGVKD. The CDR3 covers 12 residues.

Ten or more counts support this clonotype. The chain combines TRBV7-2 with TRBJ2-7; no clear D. The CDR3 contains 16 residues. The V end lost 2 bases, the J end lost 1 base, and 15 bases lay between the germline ends. CDR1 and CDR2 from the germline V gene are SGHTA and FQGNSA. The CDR3 protein is CASSLRSAAPSYEQYF. CDR3 in DNA: TGTGCCAGCAGCTTACGGTCGGCTGCTCCTTCCTACGAGCAGTACTTC.

There are a few counts of this clonotype. V is TRBV5-1 and J is TRBJ1-4; tentative D call: TRBD1 (6 bases). The CDR3 spans 14 residues. V was trimmed by 4 bases and J by 7 bases, leaving 14 bases between them. Germline CDR1 is SGHRS and CDR2 is YFSETQ. CDR3 sequence (DNA): TGCGCCAGCAGCCGGGACACCGGAGGTGAAAAACTGTTTTTT. It yields the protein CASSRDTGGEKLFF.

This clonotype was detected only a few times. V is TRBV20-1 and J is TRBJ2-7, with D tentatively TRBD1 or TRBD2 (5 bases each). Germline-derived CDR1 and CDR2 are DFQATT and SNEGSKA (reference sequence). CDR3 length: 14 residues. V was trimmed by 0 bases and J by 7 bases, leaving 16 bases between them. The CDR3 nucleotides are TGCAGTGCTAGAGATAGGGGAGCGGCGCGGGAGCAGTACTTC. Its translation: CSARDRGAAREQYF.

This clonotype was seen only a few times. CDR3 protein: CASRNPGTAWAETQYF. The CDR3 DNA reads as TGTGCCAGCAGGAACCCCGGGACAGCCTGGGCGGAGACCCAGTACTTC. The chain has TRBV5-5 and TRBJ2-5; 7 nucleotides align to TRBD1. The CDR3 is 16 residues long. Germline V lookup: CDR1 SGHKS, CDR2 YYEKEE (reference sequence). J was trimmed by 5 bases and V by 5 bases; bases with no gene match: 15. Full variable domain (missing parts from reference TRBV5-5 and TRBJ2-5): DAGVTQSPTHLIKTRGQQVTLRCSPISGHKSVSWYQQVLGQGPQFIFQYYEKEERGRGNFPDRFSARQFPNYSSELNVNALLLGDSALYLCASRNPGTAWAETQYFGPGTRLLVL.

The V call is TRBV6-2 or TRBV6-3, the J call TRBJ2-5; possible D gene TRBD2, 6 bases. Germline V lookup: CDR1 MNHEY, CDR2 SVGEGT. Deletions cut 4 bases from V and 2 bases from J, with 8 bases between. This CDR3 region has 13 residues. In DNA, the CDR3 is TGTGCCAGCAGTTTCGGGACTCAAGAGACCCAGTACTTC. Translating it yields CASSFGTQETQYF.

This clonotype was recorded at least ten times. The CDR3: CASSQGLPPDEDTQYF. The CDR3 coding sequence is TGCGCCAGCAGCCAGGGACTCCCCCCCGACGAAGATACGCAGTATTTT. The chain joins TRBV4-3 to TRBJ2-3, with D perhaps TRBD2 (6 bases). This CDR3 spans 16 amino acids. The V gene lost 3 bases and the J gene lost 5 bases, with 18 bases spanning the gap. Germline CDR1 and CDR2: LGHNA and YSLEER.

This clonotype was seen ten or more times. The chain combines TRBV5-1 with TRBJ1-1; D not certain. Germline V lookup: CDR1 SGHRS, CDR2 YFSETQ. Trimming stripped 1 base from V and 4 bases from J, with 11 bases between. This CDR3 is built from 14 residues. The CDR3 protein is CASSLSQEGTEAFF. CDR3 DNA sequence: TGCGCCAGCAGCTTGAGTCAGGAGGGCACTGAAGCTTTCTTT.

Many counts were recorded for this clonotype. The chain recombines TRBV29-1 with TRBJ2-5, with D perhaps being TRBD1 or TRBD2 (5 bases each). This CDR3 is 14 amino acids long. Germline V gene sequence: CDR1 SQVTM, CDR2 ANQGSEA. The ends were cut back, 3 bases at V and 6 bases at J, with 17 bases in the middle. DNA for the CDR3: TGCAGCGTTGACTACTGGGACCCAGGGAAGACCCAGTACTTC. It specifies CSVDYWDPGKTQYF.

V gene TRBV10-3 combines with J gene TRBJ2-1; 9 bases are shared with TRBD2. The germline V gene encodes CDR1 ENHRY and CDR2 SYGVKD. This CDR3 contains 14 residues. Trimming took 6 bases from V and 10 from J; bases not matched to a gene: 10. CDR3 amino acids: CAISPTSGEVEQFF. DNA for the CDR3: TGTGCCATCAGCCCGACTAGCGGAGAAGTGGAGCAGTTCTTC.

This clonotype showed up just a few times. V usage is TRBV5-6 and J usage is TRBJ2-5; either TRBD1 or TRBD2 may supply D (5 bases each). The V gene lost 0 bases and the J gene lost 3 bases, with 12 bases spanning the gap. The V gene's germline CDR1 is SGHDT and CDR2 YYEEEE. This CDR3 comprises 15 residues. In DNA, the CDR3 is TGTGCCAGCAGCTTGGCGGGACGACATGAAGAGACCCAGTACTTC. It translates to CASSLAGRHEETQYF.

The V gene is TRBV7-9, the J gene TRBJ2-4, with D perhaps matching TRBD1 or TRBD2 (5 bases each). CDR1 is SEHNR and CDR2 is FQNEAQ in the germline V gene (reference sequence). This CDR3 region has 14 residues. V was trimmed by 3 bases and J by 10 bases, leaving 16 bases between them. The CDR3 sequence is CASSLGDGVGIQYF. DNA for the CDR3: TGTGCCAGCAGCTTGGGGGACGGAGTGGGGATTCAGTACTTC. Complete variable domain (other parts from reference TRBV7-9 and TRBJ2-4): DTGVSQNPRHKITKRGQNVTFRCDPISEHNRLYWYRQTLGQGPEFLTYFQNEAQLEKSRLLSDRFSAERPKGSFSTLEIQRTEQGDSAMYLCASSLGDGVGIQYFGAGTRLSVL.

This clonotype showed up just a few times. The chain couples TRBV7-2 to TRBJ2-3, with TRBD2 matching over 8 bases. Germline CDR1 is SGHTA and CDR2 is FQGNSA. This CDR3 is 12 amino acids long. J gave up 6 bases and V 6 bases, and 2 bases lay outside the gene matches. CDR3 coding DNA: TGTGCCAGCAGTCGACTAGCGGATACGCAGTATTTT. Amino acid sequence: CASSRLADTQYF.

CDR3 sequence (DNA): TGCGCCAGCAGCTTGAGGACAGGAGATTCACCCCTCCACTTT. Amino acid sequence: CASSLRTGDSPLHF. V gene TRBV5-1 combines with J gene TRBJ1-6, with TRBD1 matching 7 bases. Trimming at V came to 1 base and at J to 8 bases, leaving 3 bases not matched to a gene. The CDR3 length is 14 residues. From germline, CDR1 is SGHRS and CDR2 YFSETQ. The complete variable domain, with remaining parts taken from reference TRBV5-1 and TRBJ1-6, reads KAGVTQTPRYLIKTRGQQVTLSCSPISGHRSVSWYQQTPGQGLQFLFEYFSETQRNKGNFPGRFSGRQFSNSRSEMNVSTLELGDSALYLCASSLRTGDSPLHFGNGTRLTVT.

This clonotype was detected ten times or more. This chain joins TRBV4-3 and TRBJ2-6; a weak D match, TRBD2 (5 bases). The CDR3 is 16 residues long. Germline CDR1 reads LGHNA; CDR2 reads YSLEER. Trimming took 0 bases from V and 3 from J, leaving 9 bases between them. The CDR3 sequence is CASSQEFGVGANVLTF. CDR3 nucleotides: TGCGCCAGCAGCCAAGAATTCGGGGTTGGGGCCAACGTCCTGACTTTC.